The present TCR beta chain was sequenced within a study of T-cell reconstitution after alpha-beta-depleted transplantation in children. The CDR3 contains 15 residues. Germline assignment: CDR1 SQVTM and CDR2 ANQGSEA. Between the trimmed V and J ends, which lost 7 bases and 5 bases, there was a span of 21 bases. Molecular barcoding with unique molecular identifiers was used for the TCRbeta library. TCRdb fed the PCR reads into MiXCR, producing one record per CDR3 protein. Altogether about 460,000 distinct CDR3 sequences are present, approximately 12% being singletons, with the ten largest covering about 5.6%. This clonotype was picked up many times.

The sample was PBMCs from the stem cell graft donor, taken from the stem cell graft. The receptor was isolated from a human donor who donated a stem cell graft to a child with combined immunodeficiency. The V gene is TRBV29-1, the J gene TRBJ2-1, with TRBD1 as a possible D gene (5 bases). CDR3 DNA sequence: TGCAGCGGAAGCCTTTGGGGCCCGCCCCACAATGAGCAGTTCTTC. This sequence encodes CSGSLWGPPHNEQFF.